Listed here are 14 T cell receptor beta chains from one sample, sequenced in a study of cytomegalovirus exposure and HLA in healthy donors. The PCR ran on 60 Vbeta and 13 Jbeta primers. Generated by immunoSEQ multiplex PCR, the TCRdb table keeps only in-frame clones and is missing some. Here the sample spans about 120,000 clones, about 81% being singletons. Sequencing was done on a sample of PBMCs. The receptor source for this set is a woman in her thirties or forties in good health and CMV-seropositive.

This chain joins TRBV7-3 and TRBJ2-1; D possibly corresponds to TRBD2 (5 bases). Germline V CDR1 and CDR2: SGHTA, FQGTGA. V lost 5 bases to trimming and J lost 6 bases, with 14 bases between them. The CDR3 is made up of 14 amino acids. As DNA, the CDR3 is TGTGCCAGCAGCCGTATAGGAGGAGTCAATGAGCAGTTCTTC. Its translation is CASSRIGGVNEQFF.

The chain joins TRBV7-3 to TRBJ2-2, with no clear D. There are 15 residues in the CDR3. The V and J ends lost 2 bases and 4 bases respectively, with 11 bases between them. Germline lookup yields CDR1 SGHTA and CDR2 FQGTGA. CDR3 bases: TGTGCCAGCAGCTTAGGTCTAGGCGGCACCGGGGAGCTGTTTTTT. Translating gives CASSLGLGGTGELFF.

This sequence joins TRBV10-1 and TRBJ1-1; 10 bases are a match to TRBD1. Germline V lookup: CDR1 WNHNN, CDR2 SYGVQD (reference sequence). The junction had 5 bases not matched to a gene; V was cut back by 4 bases and J by 6 bases. This CDR3 comprises 14 residues. The CDR3 DNA reads TGCGCCAGCAGTGTGGACAGGGGGTCTTCTGAAGCTTTCTTT. Translated: CASSVDRGSSEAFF.

The CDR3 is CASMPEDTEAFF. CDR3 nucleotides: TGTGCCAGCATGCCGGAGGACACTGAAGCTTTCTTT. The V call is TRBV2, the J call TRBJ1-1; D uncertain. This CDR3 has 12 amino acids. Germline V gene data show CDR1 as SNHLY and CDR2 as FYNNEI. Trimming pared 7 bases from V and 3 bases from J, leaving 9 bases between.

V is TRBV25-1 and J is TRBJ2-7; tentatively, D is TRBD1 (6 bases). Germline assignment: CDR1 MGHDK and CDR2 SYGVNS. V was pared by 7 bases and J by 2 bases, with 9 bases between. CDR3 length equals 12 residues. Written as DNA, the CDR3 is TGTGCCAGCATGGACAGCACCTACGAGCAGTACTTC. Its translation: CASMDSTYEQYF.

V is TRBV11-2 and J is TRBJ1-2, with D maybe TRBD1 (5 bases). This CDR3 spans 15 amino acids. Germline values: CDR1 SGHAT, CDR2 FQNNGV. With 5 bases removed from V and 0 bases from J, the gap between germline ends came to 13 bases. Here the CDR3 reads CASSAPGLTNYGYTF. In DNA form, the CDR3 reads TGTGCCAGCAGCGCCCCGGGACTCACTAACTATGGCTACACCTTC.

The chain has TRBV14 and TRBJ1-4, with 7 nucleotides matching TRBD1. Germline-derived CDR1 and CDR2 are SGHDN and FVKESK. Trimming cost V 2 bases and J 8 bases; bases outside gene matches: 11. The CDR3 runs to 16 residues. CDR3: CASSQLERQGKEKLFF. Written as DNA, the CDR3 is TGTGCCAGCAGCCAACTAGAAAGACAGGGAAAAGAAAAACTGTTTTTT.

The chain couples TRBV15 to TRBJ2-7; possible D gene TRBD2, 6 bases. CDR3 length: 15 residues. The germline V gene encodes CDR1 LNHNV and CDR2 YYDKDF (reference sequence). V dropped 2 bases and J dropped 3 bases, with 14 bases sitting between them. In DNA form, the CDR3 reads TGTGCCACCAGCAGATACCGGGACTTAAACTACGAGCAGTACTTC. Its translation: CATSRYRDLNYEQYF.

The chain carries TRBV9 and TRBJ2-7, with 7 bases identical to TRBD1. Germline trimming cut 3 bases from V and 2 bases from J; bases unmatched to any gene: 5. The CDR3 runs 14 residues. CDR1 is SGDLS, CDR2 YYNGEE, per germline. The CDR3 loop is CASSAHTGAYEQYF. CDR3 DNA: TGTGCCAGCAGCGCCCATACAGGGGCCTACGAGCAGTACTTC. Complete variable domain (other parts from reference TRBV9 and TRBJ2-7): DSGVTQTPKHLITATGQRVTLRCSPRSGDLSVYWYQQSLDQGLQFLIQYYNGEERAKGNILERFSAQQFPDLHSELNLSSLELGDSALYFCASSAHTGAYEQYFGPGTRLTVT.

This clone was observed a few times. V is TRBV30 and J is TRBJ1-4; 8 bases are a match to TRBD1. The V and J ends lost 1 base and 10 bases, in that order; junction bases with no gene match: 11. The CDR3 totals 15 residues. CDR1 is GTSNPN and CDR2 is SVGIG in the germline V gene (reference sequence). In DNA form, the CDR3 reads TGTGCCTGGAGTGGGACAGGGTTTCACGCGGGAAAACTGTTTTTT. Translating gives CAWSGTGFHAGKLFF.

The V gene is TRBV4-3, the J gene TRBJ2-7; D is uncertain. V gave up 1 base and J gave up 2 bases, with 9 bases separating them. This CDR3 has 14 amino acids. Germline-derived CDR1 and CDR2 are LGHNA and YSLEER. DNA for the CDR3: TGCGCCAGCAGCCAAGTTGAGGATCCCTACGAGCAGTACTTC. It specifies CASSQVEDPYEQYF.

The J gene is TRBJ2-7, the V gene TRBV6-6; 8 nucleotides match TRBD1. Per germline, CDR1 MNHNY and CDR2 SVGAGI (reference sequence). The CDR3 extends over 16 amino acids. V lost 2 bases to trimming and J lost 5 bases; unmatched junction nucleotides: 11. The CDR3 here is CASSYPNDRGNDEQYF. CDR3 coding DNA: TGTGCCAGCAGTTACCCAAACGACAGGGGAAACGACGAGCAGTACTTC.

A note on this clone: A read error may account for a junction end that differs from germline. The chain uses TRBV19 and TRBJ2-1; a possible D gene is TRBD2 (6 bases). Germline loops: CDR1 LNHDA, CDR2 SQIVND (reference sequence). The CDR3 is 15 residues long. As DNA, the CDR3 is TGTGCTAGTAGTACCGGGACTGTATCCTACAATGAGCAGTTCTTC. Protein: CASSTGTVSYNEQFF.

The sample holds a few counts of this clone. V usage is TRBV11-3 and J usage is TRBJ2-7; 7 bases map to TRBD1. The CDR3 length is 15 residues. Germline V CDR1 and CDR2: SGHNT, YENEEA. The junction had 12 bases not matched to a gene; V was cut back by 5 bases and J by 5 bases. CDR3 sequence: CASSKDGQERNEQYF. The CDR3 bases are TGTGCCAGCAGCAAAGACGGACAGGAGAGAAACGAGCAGTACTTC.